This TCR beta chain is from a study of blood T cell repertoires in COVID-19. Study as a whole: From the United States, Italy and Spain came samples of acute and convalescent COVID-19.

In the original analysis: Scientists estimated how many nucleated cells there were by amplifying reference gene primers. Only in-frame clones appear in the TCRdb table, and some are missing; sequencing was by immunoSEQ multiplex PCR. Clone size and the V and J calls come from that table; the DNA yielded D and trimming. Among about 170,000 clones, roughly 85% were seen once, and the ten largest hold under 4.5%. The age range of participants was 18 to 89 years, with residence in about 25 US areas. Germline V gene lookup returns CDR1 SGDLS and CDR2 YYNGEE. J was trimmed by 2 bases and V by 3 bases; bases with no gene match: 5. The CDR3 has 17 amino acids.

Sequences were obtained from PBMCs or T cells enriched from blood (not recorded which). The chain recombines TRBV9 with TRBJ1-6; TRBD1 matches 10 bases. The TCR originated in a woman aged 45-65 years who had recovered from COVID-19. CDR3 in DNA: TGTGCCAGCAGCGCCCACGGGACAGGGGCCTATAATTCACCCCTCCACTTT. Translated: CASSAHGTGAYNSPLHF. Full variable domain (remainder filled in from reference TRBV9 and TRBJ1-6): DSGVTQTPKHLITATGQRVTLRCSPRSGDLSVYWYQQSLDQGLQFLIQYYNGEERAKGNILERFSAQQFPDLHSELNLSSLELGDSALYFCASSAHGTGAYNSPLHFGNGTRLTVT.